A selection of T cell receptor beta chains follows, all from one sample in a study of early T cells in non-severe SARS-CoV-2 infection. In TCRdb, the 5' RACE reads were re-called with MiXCR into one record per CDR3 protein. The table records about 20,000 distinct CDR3 sequences, 5.9% of them present only once. Sequencing input: whole blood. These receptors were collected from an adult who was a healthcare worker with PCR-confirmed SARS-CoV-2 infection or an uninfected control (not recorded which). CDR3s include the opening cysteine and the closing phenylalanine or tryptophan. D genes are given only for firm matches. Not every row has a clone size; where given, it reads once, few, many or a size class.

v_gene: TRBV20-1
j_gene: TRBJ2-1
abundance: few
d_gene: TRBD1
CDR3nt: TGCAGTGCTATTTTGGGACAGGTATCCTACAATGAGCAGTTCTTC
CDR3aa: CSAILGQVSYNEQFF

v_gene: TRBV5-6
j_gene: TRBJ1-1
abundance: .
d_gene: TRBD1
CDR3nt: TGTGCCAGCAGCCGGACAGGGACCGAAGCTTTCTTT
CDR3aa: CASSRTGTEAFF

v_gene: TRBV19
j_gene: TRBJ2-3
abundance: many
d_gene: TRBD2
CDR3nt: TGTGCCAGTAGTATTACCGGGACTAGCGGGAAAGCAGATACGCAGTATTTT
CDR3aa: CASSITGTSGKADTQYF

v_gene: TRBV7-6
j_gene: TRBJ2-2
abundance: many
d_gene: TRBD1
CDR3nt: TGTGCCAGCAGCTGGACAGGGGGGAACACCGGGGAGCTGTTTTTT
CDR3aa: CASSWTGGNTGELFF

v_gene: TRBV12-3/TRBV12-4
j_gene: TRBJ2-5
abundance: few
d_gene: TRBD1
CDR3nt: TGTGCCAGCAGTTCGGGACAGATTGGAGAGACCCAGTACTTC
CDR3aa: CASSSGQIGETQYF

v_gene: TRBV15
j_gene: TRBJ1-2
abundance: few
d_gene: .
CDR3nt: TGTGCCACCAGCAGAGAAATAGGGAGAGGCTACACCTTC
CDR3aa: CATSREIGRGYTF

v_gene: TRBV27
j_gene: TRBJ2-2
abundance: few
d_gene: .
CDR3nt: TGTGCCAGCAGTTTATCTTCCGCCGGGGAGCTGTTTTTT
CDR3aa: CASSLSSAGELFF

v_gene: TRBV7-9
j_gene: TRBJ2-7
abundance: medium-sized
d_gene: TRBD2
CDR3nt: TGTGCCAGCAGCGCCGGGACTACCTCCTACGAGCAGTACTTC
CDR3aa: CASSAGTTSYEQYF

v_gene: TRBV7-9
j_gene: TRBJ1-6
abundance: few
d_gene: TRBD1
CDR3nt: TGTGCCAGCAGCTCGGACAGGGGGAATTCACCCCTCCACTTT
CDR3aa: CASSSDRGNSPLHF

v_gene: TRBV19
j_gene: TRBJ1-5
abundance: many
d_gene: TRBD1
CDR3nt: TGTGCCAGTAGGGACAGGGGCAGAGGTAATCAGCCCCAGCATTTT
CDR3aa: CASRDRGRGNQPQHF

v_gene: TRBV28
j_gene: TRBJ2-7
abundance: many
d_gene: .
CDR3nt: TGTGCCAGCAGTTATCTTTCAGGGGCTGGTTACGAGCAGTACTTC
CDR3aa: CASSYLSGAGYEQYF

v_gene: TRBV5-1
j_gene: TRBJ1-3
abundance: medium-sized
d_gene: .
CDR3nt: TGCGCCAGCAGCTTGGGGATCGACAGGTTGGGAAACACCATATATTTT
CDR3aa: CASSLGIDRLGNTIYF

v_gene: TRBV18
j_gene: TRBJ1-1
abundance: medium-sized
d_gene: .
CDR3nt: TGTGCCAGCTCACCACCCGGGACGTTTGGGACTGAAGCTTTCTTT
CDR3aa: CASSPPGTFGTEAFF

v_gene: TRBV20-1
j_gene: TRBJ2-7
abundance: many
d_gene: TRBD1
CDR3nt: TGCAGTGCCCCCGAAAGGACAGGCCTCTACGAACAGTACTTC
CDR3aa: CSAPERTGLYEQYF

v_gene: TRBV27
j_gene: TRBJ1-1
abundance: many
d_gene: TRBD1
CDR3nt: TGTGCCAGCAGTCCATACAGGGGGGGGACTGAAGCTTTCTTT
CDR3aa: CASSPYRGGTEAFF

v_gene: TRBV7-9
j_gene: TRBJ2-5
abundance: many
d_gene: .
CDR3nt: TGTGCCAGCACCCTCTCGGAACTGAAGACCCAGTACTTC
CDR3aa: CASTLSELKTQYF

v_gene: TRBV20-1
j_gene: TRBJ2-7
abundance: .
d_gene: .
CDR3nt: TGCAGTGCTAGAGATAGTTCGAAGCTCCCTTCCTACGAGCAGTACTTC
CDR3aa: CSARDSSKLPSYEQYF

v_gene: TRBV20-1
j_gene: TRBJ2-1
abundance: once
d_gene: .
CDR3nt: TGCAGTGCGGGACACAATGAGCAGTTCTTC
CDR3aa: CSAGHNEQFF

v_gene: TRBV2
j_gene: TRBJ2-3
abundance: many
d_gene: TRBD2
CDR3nt: TGTGCCAGCAGTGAAGCGGGGACTAGCGAGAGCACAGATACGCAGTATTTT
CDR3aa: CASSEAGTSESTDTQYF

v_gene: TRBV6-5
j_gene: TRBJ1-6
abundance: .
d_gene: .
CDR3nt: TGTGCCAGCAGCCAAACCCTGAATTCACCCCTCCACTTT
CDR3aa: CASSQTLNSPLHF

v_gene: TRBV20-1
j_gene: TRBJ2-2
abundance: medium-sized
d_gene: .
CDR3nt: TGCAGTGCTAGAGATCTCTTAGCCGGGGAAGCCGGGGAGCTGTTTTTT
CDR3aa: CSARDLLAGEAGELFF

v_gene: TRBV19
j_gene: TRBJ1-2
abundance: many
d_gene: TRBD1
CDR3nt: TGTGCCAGTAGAACAGGGGATTATGGCTACACCTTC
CDR3aa: CASRTGDYGYTF